This TCR beta chain comes out of a study of T cells after yellow fever vaccination. Trimming stripped 2 bases from V and 5 bases from J, with 16 bases between. Germline CDR1 DFQATT, CDR2 SNEGSKA (reference sequence). The CDR3 contains 15 residues. TCRdb re-analysed the 5' RACE reads in MiXCR, keeping a single row per CDR3 protein. Of around 350,000 distinct CDR3 sequences listed, around a tenth are singletons. Here the sequenced sample was PBMCs, taken on the day of the first yellow fever vaccination. The clonotype was recovered from a man in his late teens or twenties who received the YFV17D yellow fever vaccine. The V and J genes are TRBV20-1 and TRBJ2-1, with TRBD1 as a possible D gene (6 bases). The CDR3 protein is CSARPQWDTNNEQFF. The CDR3 DNA is TGCAGTGCTAGACCACAGTGGGACACAAACAATGAGCAGTTCTTC.